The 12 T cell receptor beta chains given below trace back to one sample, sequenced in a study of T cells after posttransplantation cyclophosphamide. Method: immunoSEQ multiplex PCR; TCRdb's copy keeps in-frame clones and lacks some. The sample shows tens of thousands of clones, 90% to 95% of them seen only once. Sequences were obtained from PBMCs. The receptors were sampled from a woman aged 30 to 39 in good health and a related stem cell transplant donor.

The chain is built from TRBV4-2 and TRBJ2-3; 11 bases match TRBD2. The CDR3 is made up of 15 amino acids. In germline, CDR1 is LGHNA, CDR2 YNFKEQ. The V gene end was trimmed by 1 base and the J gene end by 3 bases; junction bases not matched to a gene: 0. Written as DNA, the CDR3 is TGTGCCAGCAGCCAAGGACTAGCGGGGACAGATACGCAGTATTTT. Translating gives CASSQGLAGTDTQYF.

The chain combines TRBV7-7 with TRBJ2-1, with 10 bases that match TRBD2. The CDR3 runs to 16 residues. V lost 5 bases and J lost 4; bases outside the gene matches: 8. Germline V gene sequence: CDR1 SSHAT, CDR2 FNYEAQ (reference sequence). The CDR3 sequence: CASSPRSGGVYNEQFF. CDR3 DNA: TGTGCCAGCAGCCCTAGGAGCGGGGGGGTTTACAATGAGCAGTTCTTC.

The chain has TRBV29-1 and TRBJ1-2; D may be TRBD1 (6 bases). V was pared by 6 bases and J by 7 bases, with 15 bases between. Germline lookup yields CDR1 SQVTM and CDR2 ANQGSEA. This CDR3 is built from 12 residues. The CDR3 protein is CSVLQGLSGYTF. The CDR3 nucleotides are TGCAGCGTCTTACAGGGATTGAGTGGCTACACCTTC.

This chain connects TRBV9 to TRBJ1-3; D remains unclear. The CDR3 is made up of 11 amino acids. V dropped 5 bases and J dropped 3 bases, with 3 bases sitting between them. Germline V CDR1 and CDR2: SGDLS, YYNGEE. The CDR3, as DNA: TGTGCCAGCAGGAGTGGAAACACCATATATTTT. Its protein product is CASRSGNTIYF.

Here the CDR3 reads CASSGDLYEQYF. The DNA for the CDR3 is TGTGCCAGCTCCGGGGACCTCTACGAGCAGTACTTC. V usage is TRBV19 and J usage is TRBJ2-7; either TRBD1 or TRBD2 may supply D (5 bases each). CDR1 and CDR2 (germline): LNHDA, SQIVND (reference sequence). The length of the CDR3 is 12 residues. V was cut by 9 bases and J by 3 bases, with 12 bases left in between.

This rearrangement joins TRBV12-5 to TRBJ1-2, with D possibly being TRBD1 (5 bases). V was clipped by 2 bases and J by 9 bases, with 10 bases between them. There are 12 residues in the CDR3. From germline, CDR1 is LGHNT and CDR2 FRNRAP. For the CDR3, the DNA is TGTGCTAGTGGTTTGATTGGGGGTAGCTACACCTTC. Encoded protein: CASGLIGGSYTF.

CDR3 nucleotides: TGTGCCAGCAGTTTTTACGGCAGGGGGTTAGAGACCCAGTACTTC. It translates to CASSFYGRGLETQYF. The chain carries TRBV28 and TRBJ2-5; 7 nucleotides agree with TRBD1. CDR1 and CDR2 (germline): MDHEN, SYDVKM. The V and J ends lost 3 bases and 4 bases, in that order; junction bases with no gene match: 8. The CDR3 has 15 residues.

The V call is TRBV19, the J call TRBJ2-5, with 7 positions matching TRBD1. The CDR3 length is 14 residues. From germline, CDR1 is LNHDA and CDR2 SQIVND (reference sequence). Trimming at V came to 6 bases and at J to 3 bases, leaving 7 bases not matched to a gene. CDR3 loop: CASSLGQKKETQYF. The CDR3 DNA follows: TGTGCCAGTAGCTTGGGACAGAAGAAAGAGACCCAGTACTTC.

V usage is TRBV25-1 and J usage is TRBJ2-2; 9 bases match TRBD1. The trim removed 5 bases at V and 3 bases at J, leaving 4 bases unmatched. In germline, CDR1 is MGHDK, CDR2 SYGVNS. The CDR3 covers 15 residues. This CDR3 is CASSFRDRDTGELFF. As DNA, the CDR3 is TGTGCCAGCAGTTTCCGGGACAGGGACACCGGGGAGCTGTTTTTT.

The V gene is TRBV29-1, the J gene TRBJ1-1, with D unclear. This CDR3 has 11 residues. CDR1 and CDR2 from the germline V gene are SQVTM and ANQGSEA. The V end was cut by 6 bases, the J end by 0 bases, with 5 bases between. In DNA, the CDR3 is TGCAGCGTCATCATGAACACTGAAGCTTTCTTT. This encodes CSVIMNTEAFF.

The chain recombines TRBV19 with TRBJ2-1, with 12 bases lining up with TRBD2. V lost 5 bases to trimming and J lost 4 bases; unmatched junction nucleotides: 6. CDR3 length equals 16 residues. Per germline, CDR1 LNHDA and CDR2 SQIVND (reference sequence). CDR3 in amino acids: CASSLKLAGGYNEQFF. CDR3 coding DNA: TGTGCCAGTAGTCTCAAACTAGCGGGGGGTTACAATGAGCAGTTCTTC.

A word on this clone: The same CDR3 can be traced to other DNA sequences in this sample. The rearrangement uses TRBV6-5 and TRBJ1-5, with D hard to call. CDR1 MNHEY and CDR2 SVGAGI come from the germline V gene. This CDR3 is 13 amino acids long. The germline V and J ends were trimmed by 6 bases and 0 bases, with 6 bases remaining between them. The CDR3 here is CASRTNSNQPQHF. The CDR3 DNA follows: TGTGCCAGCAGGACGAATAGCAATCAGCCCCAGCATTTT.